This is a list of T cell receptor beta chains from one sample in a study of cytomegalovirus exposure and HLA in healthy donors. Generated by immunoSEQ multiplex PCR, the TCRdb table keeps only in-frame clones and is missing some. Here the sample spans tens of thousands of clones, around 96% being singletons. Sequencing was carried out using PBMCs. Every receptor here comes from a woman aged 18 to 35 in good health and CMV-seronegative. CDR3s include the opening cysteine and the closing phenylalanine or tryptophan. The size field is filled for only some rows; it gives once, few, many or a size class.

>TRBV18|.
CASSQNQGREETQYF
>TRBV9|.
CASSVSGREDQPQHF
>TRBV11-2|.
CASSWDRFNQPQHF
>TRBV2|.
CASSEVSDYGYTF
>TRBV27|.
CASSLSGGQPQHF
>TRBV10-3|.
CAISGTGGPDWEKLFF
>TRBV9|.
CASSPSGSGGYEQYF
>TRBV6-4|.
CASGLPTSSYNEQFF
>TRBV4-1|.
CASSQAGINSYEQYF
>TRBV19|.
CASSIMRATNEKLFF
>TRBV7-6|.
CASSLEAGDSDNEQFF
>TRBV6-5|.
CASSYSRTGVQQFF
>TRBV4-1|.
CASSLWTSGRVLISYNEQFF
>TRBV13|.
CASSLIRGLGTEAFF
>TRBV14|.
CASSQDAGYEQYF
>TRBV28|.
CASSLSTQGARQPQHF
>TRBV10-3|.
CAISAGTGGARAFF
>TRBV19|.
CASKAQGAVTEAFF
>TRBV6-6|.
CASRPGPFGSYEQYF
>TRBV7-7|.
CASSPGVAIQGRVGELFF
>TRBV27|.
CASIKGRGNTIYF
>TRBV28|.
CASSSQGANYEQYF
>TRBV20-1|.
CSAIPSYEQYF
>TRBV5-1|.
CASSLALNGRVTDTQYF
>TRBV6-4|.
CASSSATGKGRELFF
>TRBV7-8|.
CASSLVRLTGLVATNEKLFF
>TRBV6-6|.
CASSPSGRAFDEQFF
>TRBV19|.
CASSIDPQDTGANVLTF
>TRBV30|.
CANQAGERPPEQFF
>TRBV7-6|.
CASSLVLADTTNEKLFF
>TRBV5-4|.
CASSGTGRTNYGYTF
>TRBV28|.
CASSLTLSSGYEQYF
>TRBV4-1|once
CASSHAGGEETQYF
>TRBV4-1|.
CASSQVASGVIYEQYF
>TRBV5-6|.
CASSFSGTRYETQYF
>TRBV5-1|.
CASRRTGGETQYF
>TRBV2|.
CASGEGGLTDTQYF
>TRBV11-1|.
CASSDRDFSYEQYF
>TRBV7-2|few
CASSLDAGGTYGYTF
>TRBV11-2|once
CASIRGDRAFSGNTIYF
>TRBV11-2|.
CASSNTRLAGLPGQETQYF
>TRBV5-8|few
CASSSTGYSNQPQHF
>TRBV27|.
CASSAPGRGGAEAFF
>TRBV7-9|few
CASSPTGLETQYF
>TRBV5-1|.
CASSTGQLNTEAFF
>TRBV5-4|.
CASSLIGYDNEQFF
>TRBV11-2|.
CASSLVMGGLAGESYEQYF
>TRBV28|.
CASLTGGSYEQYF
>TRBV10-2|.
CASLGTANEKLFF
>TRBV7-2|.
CASSPAHGYEQYF
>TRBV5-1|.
CASSLATGEQYF
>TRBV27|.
CASSLLPSGQETQYF
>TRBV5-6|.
CASSLSSSRYEQYF
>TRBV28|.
CASSGLAGGGETQYF
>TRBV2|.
CASSTLAGAADTQYF
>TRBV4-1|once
CASSQDQRLHRELFF
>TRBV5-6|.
CASSSGPGLASYEQYF
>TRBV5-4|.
CASSLGRGQDEQYF
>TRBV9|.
CASSVVSSGPGTDTQYF
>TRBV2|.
CASSEAGQRDEQYF